These 3 T cell receptor beta chains share one sample of origin, sequenced in a study of cytomegalovirus exposure and HLA in healthy donors. Both 60 Vbeta primers and 13 Jbeta primers went into the PCR. TCRdb's copy holds only in-frame clones and misses some; the assay was immunoSEQ multiplex PCR. The table records roughly 180,000 clones, roughly 77% of them present only once. Sequencing was done on a sample of PBMCs. These receptors were obtained from a woman younger than 45 in good health and CMV-seropositive.

This clone was seen a few times. The rearrangement joins TRBV4-3 to TRBJ2-3; the D gene is possibly TRBD1 (5 bases). The CDR3 is 14 amino acids. CDR1 is LGHNA, CDR2 YSLEER, per germline. Trimming removed 3 bases at V and 7 bases at J, with 14 bases between. The DNA of the CDR3 is TGCGCCAGCAGCCAGGACACACCTGCGAATACGCAGTATTTT. The encoded protein is CASSQDTPANTQYF.

J is TRBJ1-6 and V is TRBV27; D may be TRBD1 (5 bases). Germline CDR1 MNHEY, CDR2 SMNVEV (reference sequence). The CDR3 consists of 16 residues. Trimming cost V 3 bases and J 7 bases, with 16 bases left between them. The CDR3 DNA sequence: TGTGCCAGCAGTTTTACCACCGACGGACACAATTCACCCCTCCACTTT. Translated: CASSFTTDGHNSPLHF.

The genes are TRBV6-5 and TRBJ2-5; TRBD1 might be the D (6 bases). The germline gives CDR1 MNHEY, CDR2 SVGAGI. Trimming left V 6 bases short and J 5 bases short, with 10 bases between. This CDR3 region has 12 residues. The CDR3 DNA follows: TGTGCCAGCAGCCAGGGGCGGGAGACCCAGTACTTC. Amino acid sequence: CASSQGRETQYF.